The present TCR beta chain was sequenced within a study of beta chain features in type 1 diabetes. CDR1 is KGHSH, CDR2 LQKENI, per germline. V lost 0 bases and J 9 bases, leaving 18 bases between the germline ends. CDR3 size: 15 residues. The isolated RNA, all of it, was reverse transcribed, so expressed TCRB transcripts were what got sequenced. The protocol was immunoSEQ multiplex PCR, while the TCRdb copy is restricted to in-frame clones and leaves out a portion. The table records 80,000 to 90,000 clones, 25% to 35% of them present only once. Sample: stem cell memory CD4+ T cells from blood. This TCR was recovered from a woman younger than 35 in good health. The chain employs TRBV18 and TRBJ2-7; the D is unclear. The CDR3 region is CASSPPNSAIAWQYF. CDR3 coding DNA: TGTGCCAGCTCACCACCGAATTCCGCTATCGCGTGGCAGTACTTC.